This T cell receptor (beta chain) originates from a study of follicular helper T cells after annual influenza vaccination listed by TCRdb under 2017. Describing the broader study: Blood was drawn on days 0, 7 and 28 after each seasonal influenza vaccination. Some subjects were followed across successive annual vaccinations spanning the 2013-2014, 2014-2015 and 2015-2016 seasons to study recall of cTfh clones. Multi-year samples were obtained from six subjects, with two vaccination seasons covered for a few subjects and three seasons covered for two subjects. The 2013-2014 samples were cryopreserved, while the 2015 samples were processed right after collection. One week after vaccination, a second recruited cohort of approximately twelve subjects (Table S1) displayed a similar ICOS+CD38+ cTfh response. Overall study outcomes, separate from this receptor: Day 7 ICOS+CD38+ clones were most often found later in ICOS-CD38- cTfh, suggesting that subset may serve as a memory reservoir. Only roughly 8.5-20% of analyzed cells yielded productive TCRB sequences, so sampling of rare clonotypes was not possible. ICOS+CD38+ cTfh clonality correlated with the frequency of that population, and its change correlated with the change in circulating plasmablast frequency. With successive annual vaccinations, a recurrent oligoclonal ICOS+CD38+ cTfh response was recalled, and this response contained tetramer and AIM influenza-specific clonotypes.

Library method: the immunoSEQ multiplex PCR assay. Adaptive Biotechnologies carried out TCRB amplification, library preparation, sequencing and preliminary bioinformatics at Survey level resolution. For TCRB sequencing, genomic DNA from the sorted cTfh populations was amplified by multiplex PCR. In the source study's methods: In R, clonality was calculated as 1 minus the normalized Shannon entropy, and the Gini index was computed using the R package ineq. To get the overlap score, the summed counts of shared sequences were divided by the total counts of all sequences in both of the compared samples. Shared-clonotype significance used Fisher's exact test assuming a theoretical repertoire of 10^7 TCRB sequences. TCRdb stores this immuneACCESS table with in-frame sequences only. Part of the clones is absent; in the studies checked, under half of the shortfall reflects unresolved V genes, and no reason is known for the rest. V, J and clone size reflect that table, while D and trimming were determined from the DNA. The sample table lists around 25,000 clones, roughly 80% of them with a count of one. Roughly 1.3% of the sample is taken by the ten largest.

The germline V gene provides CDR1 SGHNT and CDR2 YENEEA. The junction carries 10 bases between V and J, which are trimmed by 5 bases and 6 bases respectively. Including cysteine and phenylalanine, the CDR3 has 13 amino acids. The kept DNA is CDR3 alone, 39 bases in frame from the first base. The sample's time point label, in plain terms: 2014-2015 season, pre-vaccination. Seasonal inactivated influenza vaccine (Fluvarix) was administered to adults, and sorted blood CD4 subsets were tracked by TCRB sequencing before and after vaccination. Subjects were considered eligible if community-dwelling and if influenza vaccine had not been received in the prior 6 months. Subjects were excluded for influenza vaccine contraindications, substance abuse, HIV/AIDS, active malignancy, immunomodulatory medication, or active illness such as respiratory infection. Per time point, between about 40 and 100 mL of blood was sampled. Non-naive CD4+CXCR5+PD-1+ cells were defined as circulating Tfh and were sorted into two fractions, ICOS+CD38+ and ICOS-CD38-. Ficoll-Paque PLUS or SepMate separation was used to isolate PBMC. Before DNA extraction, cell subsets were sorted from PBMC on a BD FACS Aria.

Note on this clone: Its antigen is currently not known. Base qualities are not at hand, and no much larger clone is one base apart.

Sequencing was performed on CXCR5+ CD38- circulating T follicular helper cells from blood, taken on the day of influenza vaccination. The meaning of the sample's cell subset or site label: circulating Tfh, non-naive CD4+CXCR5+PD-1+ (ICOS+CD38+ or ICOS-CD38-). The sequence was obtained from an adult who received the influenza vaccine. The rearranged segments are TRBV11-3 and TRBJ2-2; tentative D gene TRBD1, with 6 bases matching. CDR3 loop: CASSTDRPGELFF. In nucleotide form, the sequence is TGTGCCAGCAGCACCGACAGGCCCGGGGAGCTGTTTTTT.